This T cell receptor beta chain comes out of a study of blood T cell repertoires in COVID-19. Study overall: There were acute and convalescent COVID-19 samples, and they came from the United States, Italy and Spain. Sample material is recorded as cDNA or gDNA derived from T cells, B-cell-depleted T cells, or PBMCs.

TCRdb's copy holds only in-frame clones and misses some; the assay was immunoSEQ multiplex PCR. The table shows about 84,000 clones, with over 80% occurring only once. V was pared by 2 bases and J by 4 bases, with 11 bases between. In germline, CDR1 is MNHEY, CDR2 SVGEGT. This CDR3 contains 14 residues. The chain has TRBV6-2 or TRBV6-3 and TRBJ1-2; a possible D gene is TRBD1 (6 bases). Input material: peripheral blood. The sequence was collected from an elderly woman with acute or convalescent COVID-19. The CDR3 spells CASSYAGTLYGYTF. The CDR3 DNA reads TGTGCCAGCAGTTACGCCGGGACACTCTATGGCTACACCTTC.